This T cell receptor beta chain was profiled in a study of neurological immune-mediated disorders. Study findings and constraints: HTLV-1-associated myelopathy had the most TCR clonal expansion, and multiple sclerosis had the least, less than healthy controls.

With respect to this clonotype: The antigen is not known.

TCRdb recomputed calls from the 5' RACE reads with MiXCR, one row per CDR3 protein. Here the sample spans about 30,000 distinct CDR3 sequences, 15% being singletons. Material: PBMCs. The sequence came from a man in his 70s in good health.

The CDR3: CASSLFYEQYF. CDR3 in DNA: TGTGCCAGCAGTTTATTCTACGAGCAGTACTTC. The chain uses TRBV12-3 or TRBV12-4 and TRBJ2-7, with D hard to call. V lost 2 bases and J 3 bases, leaving 2 bases between the germline ends. The CDR3 extends over 11 amino acids.